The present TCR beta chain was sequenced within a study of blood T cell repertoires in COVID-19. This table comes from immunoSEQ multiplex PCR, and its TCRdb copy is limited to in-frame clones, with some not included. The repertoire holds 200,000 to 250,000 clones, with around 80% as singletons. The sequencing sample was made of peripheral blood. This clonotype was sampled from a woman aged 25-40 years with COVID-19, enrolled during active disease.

The CDR3 here is CAISESMAGSYNEQFF. Written as DNA, the CDR3 is TGTGCCATCAGTGAGTCGATGGCGGGCTCCTACAATGAGCAGTTCTTC. The V gene is TRBV10-3, the J gene TRBJ2-1; tentative D call: TRBD2 (5 bases). The CDR3 runs to 16 residues. Trimming shortened V by 0 bases and J by 0 bases, and 9 bases separated the two germline ends. The V gene's germline CDR1 is ENHRY and CDR2 SYGVKD.